This T cell receptor (beta chain) was found in a study of glioma-infiltrating T cells. Using RNA template, CDR3s of TCR alpha and beta were amplified with iRepertoire arm-PCR. TCRdb called the multiplex PCR reads again in MiXCR, with one record for every CDR3 protein. The sample consists of under 200,000 distinct CDR3 sequences, about 40% of them appearing once. With regard to this clonotype: This may be a read error: a much more frequent sequence differs by one nucleotide.

Trimming stripped 5 bases from V and 5 bases from J, with 10 bases between. The CDR3 totals 12 residues. Germline lookup yields CDR1 MDHEN and CDR2 SYDVKM. This receptor was obtained from a human donor with low-grade glioma or glioblastoma, undergoing nonglioma brain surgery, or in good health (not recorded which). The gene calls are TRBV28 and TRBJ2-7, with D uncertain. The sample taken for sequencing was glioma tissue, nonneoplastic brain tissue, or PBMCs (not recorded which). The CDR3 loop is CASSHLPDEQYF. CDR3 DNA: TGTGCCAGCAGTCACCTCCCCGACGAGCAGTACTTC.